This record covers a single TCR beta chain. Its antigen is still unknown. The data originate from a study of cytomegalovirus exposure and HLA in healthy donors. Study context: Around 86 million unique TCRs, all from HLA-typed donors, were included in an early release of the data. Study findings and constraints: High sensitivity and specificity were reportedly achieved when the classifier diagnosed cytomegalovirus status. Among immune exposure information, only CMV serostatus was available. HLA alleles were associated with some 17,000 TCR beta sequences in a later analysis at 0.05 false discovery rate.

PCR used 60 Vbeta primers and 13 Jbeta primers. Profiled with immunoSEQ multiplex PCR; TCRdb holds only in-frame clones, not every one. The profile shows roughly 260,000 clones, just under 85% of them singletons. CDR3 length: 14 residues. CDR1 and CDR2 from the germline V gene are MNHEY and SVGAGI. V shed 5 bases and J shed 6 bases, with 16 bases lying between them. The V call is TRBV6-5, the J call TRBJ1-1; D gene unclear. This TCR was sampled from a woman aged 40 to 55 in good health and CMV-seropositive. The sequenced sample was PBMCs. CDR3: CASSPNPIIAEAFF. The CDR3 bases are TGTGCCAGCAGTCCCAACCCAATAATAGCTGAAGCTTTCTTT.